This is a list of T cell receptor beta chains from one sample in a study of T-cell memory formation after mild COVID-19. MiXCR, run by TCRdb on the 5' RACE reads, gives a single entry per CDR3 protein. The table shows tens of thousands of distinct CDR3 sequences, with over 6.5% occurring only once. The sequencing input was PBMCs or a T cell subset sorted from them (not recorded which). The receptors stem from an adult who had mild COVID-19 (a few samples of this study predate the infection). Cell type and time point are not known. CDR3s include the opening cysteine and the closing phenylalanine or tryptophan. Each record gives: J gene, D gene, clone size, CDR3 length, V gene, CDR3 protein, CDR3 DNA. The D gene is left open where the match is weak. The size of a clone is reported for some rows only, either as once, few or many, or as a class for expanded clones.

j_gene: TRBJ2-5; d_gene: TRBD1; abundance: many; len: 14; v_gene: TRBV12-3/TRBV12-4; CDR3aa: CASSSGTEGETQYF; CDR3nt: TGTGCCAGCAGTTCCGGGACAGAGGGGGAGACCCAGTACTTC
j_gene: TRBJ1-6; d_gene: NA; abundance: few; len: 13; v_gene: TRBV27; CDR3aa: CATAETRTSPLHF; CDR3nt: TGTGCCACCGCGGAGACCAGGACCTCACCCCTCCACTTT
j_gene: TRBJ2-5; d_gene: TRBD1; abundance: many; len: 15; v_gene: TRBV7-9; CDR3aa: CASSTRGQIQETQYF; CDR3nt: TGTGCCAGCAGCACCCGGGGACAGATCCAAGAGACCCAGTACTTC
j_gene: TRBJ2-1; d_gene: TRBD2; abundance: few; len: 16; v_gene: TRBV20-1; CDR3aa: CSARGPIAGGYNEQFF; CDR3nt: TGCAGTGCTAGAGGTCCAATAGCGGGAGGTTACAATGAGCAGTTCTTC
j_gene: TRBJ1-5; d_gene: TRBD1; abundance: many; len: 14; v_gene: TRBV12-3/TRBV12-4; CDR3aa: CASRGTGMNQPQHF; CDR3nt: TGTGCCAGCAGGGGGACAGGCATGAATCAGCCCCAGCATTTT
j_gene: TRBJ2-1; d_gene: NA; abundance: NA; len: 15; v_gene: TRBV7-2; CDR3aa: CASSFSGTSYNEQFF; CDR3nt: TGTGCCAGCAGCTTCTCGGGGACCTCCTACAATGAGCAGTTCTTC
j_gene: TRBJ1-2; d_gene: NA; abundance: NA; len: 16; v_gene: TRBV19; CDR3aa: CASSDEGRGITYGYTF; CDR3nt: TGTGCCAGTAGTGATGAAGGCAGGGGTATAACTTATGGCTACACCTTC
j_gene: TRBJ2-3; d_gene: NA; abundance: few; len: 16; v_gene: TRBV20-1; CDR3aa: CSAKGWGGPFWDTQYF; CDR3nt: TGCAGTGCTAAAGGTTGGGGGGGCCCATTTTGGGATACGCAGTATTTT
j_gene: TRBJ1-5; d_gene: NA; abundance: many; len: 14; v_gene: TRBV12-3/TRBV12-4; CDR3aa: CASSPGTISGPQHF; CDR3nt: TGTGCCAGCAGCCCAGGGACAATCTCAGGGCCCCAGCATTTT
j_gene: TRBJ2-7; d_gene: TRBD1; abundance: once; len: 16; v_gene: TRBV7-2; CDR3aa: CASSRQAGTGIYEQYF; CDR3nt: TGTGCCAGCAGCCGACAAGCCGGGACAGGCATCTACGAGCAGTACTTC
j_gene: TRBJ1-1; d_gene: NA; abundance: few; len: 14; v_gene: TRBV6-5; CDR3aa: CASGQGKVNTEAFF; CDR3nt: TGTGCCAGCGGGCAGGGGAAGGTGAACACTGAAGCTTTCTTT
j_gene: TRBJ1-1; d_gene: TRBD1; abundance: few; len: 16; v_gene: TRBV5-6; CDR3aa: CASSFDMDRGPTEAFF; CDR3nt: TGTGCCAGCAGCTTCGATATGGACAGGGGGCCCACTGAAGCTTTCTTT
j_gene: TRBJ2-1; d_gene: NA; abundance: many; len: 13; v_gene: TRBV29-1; CDR3aa: CSVDRQVYNEQFF; CDR3nt: TGCAGCGTTGATCGACAGGTCTACAATGAGCAGTTCTTC
j_gene: TRBJ2-3; d_gene: NA; abundance: NA; len: 14; v_gene: TRBV2; CDR3aa: CASSRDSTTDTQYF; CDR3nt: TGTGCCAGCAGCCGAGACAGTACCACAGATACGCAGTATTTT
j_gene: TRBJ2-1; d_gene: NA; abundance: few; len: 13; v_gene: TRBV20-1; CDR3aa: CSARDETVNEQFF; CDR3nt: TGCAGTGCTAGAGATGAGACAGTGAATGAGCAGTTCTTC
j_gene: TRBJ2-1; d_gene: NA; abundance: few; len: 12; v_gene: TRBV3-1; CDR3aa: CASSPLSSEQFF; CDR3nt: TGTGCCAGCAGCCCGCTTAGCAGTGAGCAGTTCTTC
j_gene: TRBJ2-1; d_gene: TRBD2; abundance: many; len: 15; v_gene: TRBV5-1; CDR3aa: CASSFRTSGTPEQFF; CDR3nt: TGCGCCAGCAGCTTCCGGACTAGCGGGACCCCTGAGCAGTTCTTC
j_gene: TRBJ2-7; d_gene: NA; abundance: NA; len: 16; v_gene: TRBV18; CDR3aa: CASSPSQSVVYYEQYF; CDR3nt: TGTGCCAGCTCACCTTCACAGAGCGTCGTATACTACGAGCAGTACTTC
j_gene: TRBJ2-3; d_gene: NA; abundance: few; len: 14; v_gene: TRBV5-6; CDR3aa: CASSLDPATDTQYF; CDR3nt: TGTGCCAGCAGCTTGGATCCAGCCACAGATACGCAGTATTTT
j_gene: TRBJ1-5; d_gene: NA; abundance: few; len: 13; v_gene: TRBV19; CDR3aa: CASTGQRNQPQHF; CDR3nt: TGTGCCAGTACAGGACAGAGAAATCAGCCCCAGCATTTT
j_gene: TRBJ1-1; d_gene: NA; abundance: NA; len: 13; v_gene: TRBV12-3/TRBV12-4; CDR3aa: CASNQGFGTEAFF; CDR3nt: TGTGCCAGCAATCAGGGTTTTGGCACTGAAGCTTTCTTT
j_gene: TRBJ1-6; d_gene: NA; abundance: few; len: 15; v_gene: TRBV7-9; CDR3aa: CASSLGAPYNSPLHF; CDR3nt: TGTGCCAGCAGCTTAGGGGCCCCCTATAATTCACCCCTCCACTTT
j_gene: TRBJ2-7; d_gene: NA; abundance: many; len: 12; v_gene: TRBV24-1; CDR3aa: CATSGNSYEQYF; CDR3nt: TGTGCCACCAGCGGCAACTCCTACGAGCAGTACTTC
j_gene: TRBJ2-5; d_gene: NA; abundance: many; len: 16; v_gene: TRBV7-2; CDR3aa: CASSPGGGGAQETQYF; CDR3nt: TGTGCCAGCAGCCCAGGGGGTGGAGGGGCCCAAGAGACCCAGTACTTC
j_gene: TRBJ2-3; d_gene: NA; abundance: many; len: 16; v_gene: TRBV12-3/TRBV12-4; CDR3aa: CASSFTGGASTDTQYF; CDR3nt: TGTGCCAGCAGCTTCACAGGGGGGGCTAGCACAGATACGCAGTATTTT
j_gene: TRBJ2-3; d_gene: TRBD2; abundance: many; len: 15; v_gene: TRBV9; CDR3aa: CASSIRGVRTDTQYF; CDR3nt: TGTGCCAGCAGCATCCGGGGGGTACGCACAGATACGCAGTATTTT
j_gene: TRBJ2-7; d_gene: TRBD2; abundance: many; len: 16; v_gene: TRBV5-1; CDR3aa: CASSLTGGRASYEQYF; CDR3nt: TGCGCCAGCAGCTTGACCGGCGGGAGGGCCTCCTACGAGCAGTACTTC
j_gene: TRBJ2-7; d_gene: TRBD1; abundance: many; len: 15; v_gene: TRBV12-3/TRBV12-4; CDR3aa: CASSYDRGRIYEQYF; CDR3nt: TGTGCCAGCAGCTACGACAGGGGCCGAATCTACGAGCAGTACTTC
j_gene: TRBJ1-3; d_gene: TRBD1; abundance: NA; len: 15; v_gene: TRBV7-2; CDR3aa: CASSPGGQGGNTIYF; CDR3nt: TGTGCCAGCAGCCCAGGGGGACAGGGAGGAAACACCATATATTTT
j_gene: TRBJ2-5; d_gene: NA; abundance: many; len: 13; v_gene: TRBV29-1; CDR3aa: CSVDQGGGDTQYF; CDR3nt: TGCAGCGTTGATCAGGGAGGGGGGGATACCCAGTACTTC
j_gene: TRBJ1-1; d_gene: TRBD1; abundance: medium-sized; len: 16; v_gene: TRBV7-9; CDR3aa: CASSLGTGPVNTEAFF; CDR3nt: TGTGCCAGCAGCTTGGGGACAGGGCCTGTGAACACTGAAGCTTTCTTT
j_gene: TRBJ2-3; d_gene: TRBD2; abundance: few; len: 16; v_gene: TRBV3-1; CDR3aa: CASSQDISGGTDTQYF; CDR3nt: TGTGCCAGCAGCCAAGATATAAGCGGGGGGACAGATACGCAGTATTTT
j_gene: TRBJ2-5; d_gene: TRBD2; abundance: few; len: 19; v_gene: TRBV20-1; CDR3aa: CSARELPGLAGGPVGSQYF; CDR3nt: TGCAGTGCTAGGGAACTCCCGGGACTAGCGGGGGGGCCGGTTGGGTCCCAGTACTTC
j_gene: TRBJ2-7; d_gene: TRBD2; abundance: few; len: 15; v_gene: TRBV7-2; CDR3aa: CASSPRRGGHNEQYF; CDR3nt: TGTGCCAGCAGCCCCCGGCGGGGGGGCCACAACGAGCAGTACTTC
j_gene: TRBJ1-1; d_gene: NA; abundance: many; len: 14; v_gene: TRBV12-3/TRBV12-4; CDR3aa: CASRQTGLNTEAFF; CDR3nt: TGTGCCAGCAGACAAACAGGGTTGAACACTGAAGCTTTCTTT
j_gene: TRBJ2-1; d_gene: TRBD2; abundance: many; len: 14; v_gene: TRBV20-1; CDR3aa: CSARGTSGGNEQFF; CDR3nt: TGCAGTGCTAGGGGGACTAGCGGGGGGAATGAGCAGTTCTTC
j_gene: TRBJ2-1; d_gene: TRBD1; abundance: many; len: 15; v_gene: TRBV5-1; CDR3aa: CASSSGTGPYNEQFF; CDR3nt: TGCGCCAGCAGCAGTGGGACAGGGCCCTACAATGAGCAGTTCTTC
j_gene: TRBJ2-2; d_gene: TRBD2; abundance: NA; len: 16; v_gene: TRBV10-3; CDR3aa: CAISTGLGVGTGELFF; CDR3nt: TGTGCCATCAGTACCGGACTAGGTGTGGGCACCGGGGAGCTGTTTTTT
j_gene: TRBJ1-3; d_gene: NA; abundance: few; len: 17; v_gene: TRBV2; CDR3aa: CASSYDAKLEPGNTIYF; CDR3nt: TGTGCCAGCAGTTATGACGCCAAGTTAGAGCCTGGAAACACCATATATTTT
j_gene: TRBJ1-1; d_gene: NA; abundance: many; len: 11; v_gene: TRBV29-1; CDR3aa: CSFGTNNEAFF; CDR3nt: TGCTCTTTCGGGACAAATAATGAAGCTTTCTTT
j_gene: TRBJ2-1; d_gene: TRBD1; abundance: many; len: 16; v_gene: TRBV24-1; CDR3aa: CATSDIAGTGDNEQFF; CDR3nt: TGTGCCACCAGTGATATCGCCGGGACAGGCGACAATGAGCAGTTCTTC
j_gene: TRBJ1-1; d_gene: NA; abundance: few; len: 13; v_gene: TRBV20-1; CDR3aa: CSAYDSRNTEAFF; CDR3nt: TGCAGTGCTTACGACAGCCGGAACACTGAAGCTTTCTTT